One and the same sample provided the 19 T cell receptor beta chains below, sequenced in a study of cytomegalovirus exposure and HLA in healthy donors. PCR used 60 Vbeta primers and 13 Jbeta primers. The table came from immunoSEQ multiplex PCR; TCRdb's copy has only in-frame clones and leaves some out. The sample lists about 120,000 clones; 75% to 90% were seen once. The sequenced material came from PBMCs. The receptors were sampled from a man aged 25-45 years in good health and CMV-seronegative.

The chain combines TRBV25-1 with TRBJ2-5; D gene ambiguous. This CDR3 is 12 amino acids long. Looked up from germline, CDR1 is MGHDK and CDR2 is SYGVNS. V was cut by 4 bases and J by 4 bases, with 7 bases left in between. The CDR3 bases are TGTGCCAGCAGTGGTCCCGGAGAGACCCAGTACTTC. The encoded protein is CASSGPGETQYF.

This chain uses TRBV7-2 with TRBJ2-3, with a tentative D call TRBD2 (5 bases). The CDR3 is 14 amino acids. The V gene's germline CDR1 is SGHTA and CDR2 FQGNSA. V lost 0 bases and J lost 2, with 6 bases in between. The CDR3 loop reads CASSLAGVTDTQYF. DNA for the CDR3: TGTGCCAGCAGCTTAGCCGGGGTCACAGATACGCAGTATTTT.

This sequence joins TRBV18 and TRBJ2-7; maybe TRBD1 (6 bases). CDR3 length: 14 residues. CDR1 is KGHSH, CDR2 LQKENI, per germline. Trimming removed 6 bases at V and 1 base at J, with 13 bases between. CDR3 region: CASSQSGVSYEQYF. The CDR3, as DNA: TGTGCCAGCTCCCAGTCAGGGGTATCCTACGAGCAGTACTTC.

The table lists this clone with a count of one. The J gene is TRBJ1-5, the V gene TRBV2; no reliable D call. V was shortened by 6 bases and J by 5 bases, with 11 bases between the two germline ends. The CDR3 has 13 amino acids. The germline V gene has CDR1 SNHLY and CDR2 FYNNEI. The CDR3 DNA sequence: TGTGCCAGCAGGGGCGTCGGGGATCAGCCCCAGCATTTT. This sequence encodes CASRGVGDQPQHF. Supplemented by reference TRBV2 and TRBJ1-5, the full variable domain reads EPEVTQTPSHQVTQMGQEVILRCVPISNHLYFYWYRQILGQKVEFLVSFYNNEISEKSEIFDDQFSVERPDGSNFTLKIRSTKLEDSAMYFCASRGVGDQPQHFGDGTRLSIL.

This sequence joins TRBV7-8 and TRBJ2-7; 9 bases match TRBD1. Per the germline V gene, CDR1 is SGHVS and CDR2 is FQNEAQ. With 6 bases clipped from V and 2 bases from J, the junction kept 5 bases outside the gene matches. The CDR3 is 14 residues long. CDR3 sequence: CASRTGTGTYEQYF. CDR3 bases: TGTGCCAGCAGAACCGGGACAGGGACCTACGAGCAGTACTTC. Drawing the rest from reference TRBV7-8 and TRBJ2-7, the complete variable domain is GAGVSQSPRYKVAKRGQDVALRCDPISGHVSLFWYQQALGQGPEFLTYFQNEAQLDKSGLPSDRFFAERPEGSVSTLKIQRTQQEDSAVYLCASRTGTGTYEQYFGPGTRLTVT.

J is TRBJ2-5 and V is TRBV28, with 10 bases matching TRBD2. Germline assignment: CDR1 MDHEN and CDR2 SYDVKM. Unmatched junction bases numbered 2, after V lost 2 bases and J lost 5 bases. This CDR3 region has 14 residues. CDR3 coding DNA: TGTGCCAGCAGTTTACTAGCGGGGGATGAGACCCAGTACTTC. Protein: CASSLLAGDETQYF.

This clone occurred once. The J gene is TRBJ1-2, the V gene TRBV6-6; tentative D call: TRBD1 (5 bases). This CDR3 is built from 16 residues. Trimming took off 6 bases at V and 1 base at J, with 18 bases between the two ends. Germline V gene lookup returns CDR1 MNHNY and CDR2 SVGAGI (reference sequence). Here the CDR3 DNA reads TGTGCCAGCAGCTGGGGGGGTGAGACAGTTAACTATGGCTACACCTTC. Its translation: CASSWGGETVNYGYTF.

This chain links TRBV6-5 with TRBJ2-2; D may be TRBD1 (6 bases). The V and J ends lost 6 bases and 4 bases respectively, with 15 bases between them. This CDR3 region has 15 residues. Germline V gene lookup returns CDR1 MNHEY and CDR2 SVGAGI. The CDR3 spells CASSYGRGGTGELFF. In nucleotides, the CDR3 is TGTGCCAGCAGCTACGGCAGGGGTGGCACCGGGGAGCTGTTTTTT.

The chain couples TRBV7-8 to TRBJ2-1, with 9 bases that match TRBD2. V lost 2 bases and J lost 0; bases outside the gene matches: 8. The germline CDR1 and CDR2 sequences are SGHVS and FQNEAQ. This CDR3 is 18 amino acids long. The CDR3 protein is CASSLYASGASSYNEQFF. CDR3 DNA: TGTGCCAGCAGCTTATATGCTAGCGGGGCCAGCTCCTACAATGAGCAGTTCTTC.

The V call is TRBV6-5, the J call TRBJ2-7, with D possibly being TRBD2 (6 bases). The CDR3 is 14 amino acids. Germline V gives CDR1 MNHEY, CDR2 SVGAGI. V lost 5 bases to trimming and J lost 3 bases, with 14 bases between them. The CDR3 reads CASSAPGSFYEQYF. CDR3 DNA sequence: TGTGCCAGCAGTGCACCCGGGAGTTTCTACGAGCAGTACTTC.

In nucleotides, the CDR3 is TGTGCCAGCAGTGGGACAGGGGACACCGGGGAGCTGTTTTTT. It codes for CASSGTGDTGELFF. The chain joins TRBV6-4 to TRBJ2-2; 9 bases line up with TRBD1. This CDR3 comprises 14 residues. Germline V gives CDR1 MRHNA, CDR2 SNTAGT. V lost 4 bases to trimming and J lost 3 bases; unmatched junction nucleotides: 0.

This clone came up a few times. This sequence joins TRBV13 and TRBJ1-1; no reliable D call. The CDR3 covers 13 residues. The ends were cut back, 5 bases at V and 2 bases at J, with 9 bases in the middle. Germline V CDR1 and CDR2: PRHDT, FYEKMQ (reference sequence). The CDR3 reads CASSLTRNTEAFF. The CDR3 nucleotides are TGTGCCAGCAGCCTCACTAGAAACACTGAAGCTTTCTTT.

V is TRBV5-1 and J is TRBJ2-7; D gene ambiguous. The CDR3 loop spans 9 amino acids. Germline V lookup: CDR1 SGHRS, CDR2 YFSETQ. Trimming took off 10 bases at V and 1 base at J, with 3 bases between the two ends. CDR3 residues: CAHSYEQYF. DNA for the CDR3: TGCGCCCATTCCTACGAGCAGTACTTC. Based on the CDR3 plus reference TRBV5-1 and TRBJ2-7, the full variable domain is KAGVTQTPRYLIKTRGQQVTLSCSPISGHRSVSWYQQTPGQGLQFLFEYFSETQRNKGNFPGRFSGRQFSNSRSEMNVSTLELGDSALYLCAHSYEQYFGPGTRLTVT.

The V gene is TRBV29-1, the J gene TRBJ2-2; the D gene is possibly TRBD2 (7 bases). The CDR3 spans 13 residues. The V gene's germline CDR1 is SQVTM and CDR2 ANQGSEA. The V and J ends lost 7 bases and 4 bases respectively, with 13 bases between them. The CDR3, as DNA: TGCAGCGCGGCGGGGGCTGGCACCGGGGAGCTGTTTTTT. Its protein product is CSAAGAGTGELFF.

The chain recombines TRBV7-2 with TRBJ2-7; tentative D call: TRBD1 (5 bases). V lost 5 bases and J lost 6, with 20 bases in between. CDR3 length: 15 residues. Germline loops: CDR1 SGHTA, CDR2 FQGNSA. CDR3 DNA: TGTGCCAGCAGCGCCCCTAGGGGTAGCTTGCCCGAGCAGTACTTC. It translates to CASSAPRGSLPEQYF.

The V gene is TRBV19, the J gene TRBJ2-2; tentative D call: TRBD2 (6 bases). CDR1 and CDR2 from the germline V gene are LNHDA and SQIVND (reference sequence). The V gene lost 3 bases and the J gene lost 3 bases, with 11 bases spanning the gap. The CDR3 sequence is 15 residues long. The CDR3 nucleotides read TGTGCCAGTAGTATCCTGGGCGGGGACACCGGGGAGCTGTTTTTT. Translated, it gives CASSILGGDTGELFF.

The V call is TRBV4-3, the J call TRBJ1-2, with a tentative D call TRBD1 (5 bases). The CDR3 contains 15 residues. V was pared by 5 bases and J by 1 base, with 14 bases between. Germline V gene lookup returns CDR1 LGHNA and CDR2 YSLEER. As DNA, the CDR3 is TGCGCCAGCAGCGGCCTGGGGCAGAGTAACTATGGCTACACCTTC. Its protein product is CASSGLGQSNYGYTF.

The rearrangement joins TRBV6-6 to TRBJ2-2, with 9 bases aligning to TRBD1. CDR3 length: 15 residues. V shed 6 bases, J shed 2 bases, and the junction held 4 bases outside the gene matches. Per germline, CDR1 MNHNY and CDR2 SVGAGI (reference sequence). CDR3 in DNA: TGTGCCAGCAGGACAGGGGGGGGAAACACCGGGGAGCTGTTTTTT. Protein product: CASRTGGGNTGELFF.

The chain combines TRBV6-5 with TRBJ1-4; the match to TRBD1 covers 7 bases. The CDR3 runs 16 residues. Germline loops: CDR1 MNHEY, CDR2 SVGAGI. V lost 0 bases, J lost 8 bases, and 9 bases stayed unmatched. The CDR3 DNA reads as TGTGCCAGCAGTTACTCGAAGGGACAGTGGGGAGAAAAACTGTTTTTT. Protein: CASSYSKGQWGEKLFF.